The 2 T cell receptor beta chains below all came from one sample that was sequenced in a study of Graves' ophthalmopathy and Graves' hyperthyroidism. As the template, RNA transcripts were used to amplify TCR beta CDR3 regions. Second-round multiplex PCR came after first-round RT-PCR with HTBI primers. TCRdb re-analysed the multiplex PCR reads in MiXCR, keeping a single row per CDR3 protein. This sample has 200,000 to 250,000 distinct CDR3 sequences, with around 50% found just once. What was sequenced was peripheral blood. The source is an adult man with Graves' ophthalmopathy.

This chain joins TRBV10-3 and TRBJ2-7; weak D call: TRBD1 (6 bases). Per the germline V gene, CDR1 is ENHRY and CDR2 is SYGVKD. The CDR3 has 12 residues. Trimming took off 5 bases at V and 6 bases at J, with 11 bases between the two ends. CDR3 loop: CAISLGGTEQYF. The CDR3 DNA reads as TGTGCCATCAGTTTAGGGGGAACCGAGCAGTACTTC.

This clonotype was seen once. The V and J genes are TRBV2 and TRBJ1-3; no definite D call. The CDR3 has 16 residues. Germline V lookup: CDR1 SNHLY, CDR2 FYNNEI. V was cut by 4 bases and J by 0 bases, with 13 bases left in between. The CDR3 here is CASSANDGPSGNTIYF. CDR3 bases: TGTGCCAGCAGTGCCAATGACGGCCCCTCTGGAAACACCATATATTTT.